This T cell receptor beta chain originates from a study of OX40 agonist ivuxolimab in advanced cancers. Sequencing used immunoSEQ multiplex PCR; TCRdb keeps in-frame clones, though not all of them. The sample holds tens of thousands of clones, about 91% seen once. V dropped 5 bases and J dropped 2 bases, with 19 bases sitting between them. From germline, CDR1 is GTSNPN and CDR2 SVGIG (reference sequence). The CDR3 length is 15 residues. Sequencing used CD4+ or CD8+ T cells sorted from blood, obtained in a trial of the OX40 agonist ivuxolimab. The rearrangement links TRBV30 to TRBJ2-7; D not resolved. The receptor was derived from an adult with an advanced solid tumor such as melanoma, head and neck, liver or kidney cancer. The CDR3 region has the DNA TGTGCCTGGGGACCTGGGGTTGAGGCTACCTACGAGCAGTACTTC. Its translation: CAWGPGVEATYEQYF. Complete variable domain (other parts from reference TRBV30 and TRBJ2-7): SQTIHQWPATLVQPVGSPLSLECTVEGTSNPNLYWYRQAAGRGLQLLFYSVGIGQISSEVPQNLSASRPQDRQFILSSKKLLLSDSGFYLCAWGPGVEATYEQYFGPGTRLTVT.